This TCR beta chain was profiled in a study of T cells in women clearing cervical HPV infection. The CDR3 has 16 residues. The germline gives CDR1 SGHVS, CDR2 FNYEAQ. Deletions cut 5 bases from V and 9 bases from J, with 23 bases between. Using immunoSEQ multiplex PCR, the repertoire was profiled, and TCRdb retains in-frame clones only, with some absent. This sample carries tens of thousands of clones, with around 6.6% going to the ten biggest clones. With respect to this clone: Read data end 3 residues before the CDR3 end; the end is taken from the germline J gene.

The sequencing sample was made of blood buffy coat. The chain employs TRBV7-6 and TRBJ2-1; D possibly corresponds to TRBD1 (6 bases). The TCR comes from a woman between 18 and 75 years old with a cervical HPV16 infection that either progressed to CIN3+ or cleared (not recorded which). CDR3 sequence: CASSPQGLTVRGEQFF. The sequenced CDR3 bases are TGTGCCAGCAGCCCGCAGGGGCTTACGGTCCGGGGTGAG.